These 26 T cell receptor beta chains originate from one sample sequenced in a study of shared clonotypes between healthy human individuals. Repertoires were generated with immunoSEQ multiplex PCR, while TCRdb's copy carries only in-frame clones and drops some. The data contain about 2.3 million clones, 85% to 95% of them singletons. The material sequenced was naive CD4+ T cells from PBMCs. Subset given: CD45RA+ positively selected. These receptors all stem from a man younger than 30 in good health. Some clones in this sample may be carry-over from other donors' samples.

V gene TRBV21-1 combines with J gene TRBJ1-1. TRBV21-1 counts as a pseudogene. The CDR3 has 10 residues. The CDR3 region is CASSKEGAFF. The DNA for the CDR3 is TGTGCCAGCAGCAAAGAGGGAGCTTTCTTT.

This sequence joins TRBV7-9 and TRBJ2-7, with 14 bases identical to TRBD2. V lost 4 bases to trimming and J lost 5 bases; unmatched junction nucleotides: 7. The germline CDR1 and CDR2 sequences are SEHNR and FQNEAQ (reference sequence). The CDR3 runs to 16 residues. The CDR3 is CASSSGLAGEGHEQYF. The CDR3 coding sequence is TGTGCCAGCAGCTCGGGACTAGCGGGAGAGGGTCACGAGCAGTACTTC.

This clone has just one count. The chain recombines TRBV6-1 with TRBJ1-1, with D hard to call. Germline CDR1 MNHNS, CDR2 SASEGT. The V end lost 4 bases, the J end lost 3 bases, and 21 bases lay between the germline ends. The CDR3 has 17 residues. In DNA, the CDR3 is TGTGCCAGCAGTGGACTTCTTTTCGCTCCTCGCGACACTGAAGCTTTCTTT. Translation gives CASSGLLFAPRDTEAFF.

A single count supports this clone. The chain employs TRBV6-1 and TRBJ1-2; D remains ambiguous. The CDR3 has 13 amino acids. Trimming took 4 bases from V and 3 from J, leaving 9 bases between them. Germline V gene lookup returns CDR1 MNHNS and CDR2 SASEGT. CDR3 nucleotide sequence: TGTGCCAGCAGTGGTACACATGACTATGGCTACACCTTC. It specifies CASSGTHDYGYTF.

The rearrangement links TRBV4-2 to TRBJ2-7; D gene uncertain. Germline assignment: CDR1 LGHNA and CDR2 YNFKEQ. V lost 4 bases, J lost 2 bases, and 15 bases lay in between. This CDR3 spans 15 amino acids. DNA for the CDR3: TGTGCCAGCAGCCCTTACAGCTTTTCAGCCTACGAGCAGTACTTC. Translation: CASSPYSFSAYEQYF.

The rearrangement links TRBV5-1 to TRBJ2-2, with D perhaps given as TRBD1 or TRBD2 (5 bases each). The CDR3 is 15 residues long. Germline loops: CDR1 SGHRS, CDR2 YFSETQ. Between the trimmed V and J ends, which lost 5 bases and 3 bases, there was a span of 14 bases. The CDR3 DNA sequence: TGCGCCAGCAGATCGGCAGGGACGGACACCGGGGAGCTGTTTTTT. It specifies CASRSAGTDTGELFF.

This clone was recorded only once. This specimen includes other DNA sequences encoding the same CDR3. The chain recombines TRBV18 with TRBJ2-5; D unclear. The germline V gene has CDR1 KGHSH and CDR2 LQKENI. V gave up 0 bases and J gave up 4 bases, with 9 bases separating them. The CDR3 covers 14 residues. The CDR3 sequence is CASSPPGVAETQYF. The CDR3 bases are TGTGCCAGCTCACCACCCGGTGTTGCAGAGACCCAGTACTTC.

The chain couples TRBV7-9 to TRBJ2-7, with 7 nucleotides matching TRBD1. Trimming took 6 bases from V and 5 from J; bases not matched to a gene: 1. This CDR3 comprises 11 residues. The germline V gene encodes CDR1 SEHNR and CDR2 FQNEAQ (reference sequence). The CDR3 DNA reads TGTGCCAGCAGGCAGGGGGACGAGCAGTACTTC. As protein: CASRQGDEQYF.

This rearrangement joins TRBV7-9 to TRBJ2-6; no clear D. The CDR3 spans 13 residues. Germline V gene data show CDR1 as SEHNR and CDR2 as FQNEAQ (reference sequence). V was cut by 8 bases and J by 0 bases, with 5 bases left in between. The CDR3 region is CASQVSGANVLTF. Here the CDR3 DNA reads TGTGCCAGCCAAGTCTCTGGGGCCAACGTCCTGACTTTC. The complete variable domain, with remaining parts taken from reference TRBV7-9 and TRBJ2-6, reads DTGVSQNPRHKITKRGQNVTFRCDPISEHNRLYWYRQTLGQGPEFLTYFQNEAQLEKSRLLSDRFSAERPKGSFSTLEIQRTEQGDSAMYLCASQVSGANVLTFGAGSRLTVL.

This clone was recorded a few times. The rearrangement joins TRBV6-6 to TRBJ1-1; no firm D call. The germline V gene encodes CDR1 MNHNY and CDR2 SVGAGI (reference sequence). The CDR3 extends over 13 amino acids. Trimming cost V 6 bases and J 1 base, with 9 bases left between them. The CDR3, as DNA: TGTGCCAGCAGACCTACTCAGAACACTGAAGCTTTCTTT. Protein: CASRPTQNTEAFF.

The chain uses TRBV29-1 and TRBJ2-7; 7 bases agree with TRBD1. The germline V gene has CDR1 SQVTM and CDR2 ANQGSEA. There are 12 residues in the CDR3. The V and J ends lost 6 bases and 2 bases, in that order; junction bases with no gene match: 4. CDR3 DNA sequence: TGCAGCGTACGGGACAGTGCCTACGAGCAGTACTTC. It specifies CSVRDSAYEQYF.

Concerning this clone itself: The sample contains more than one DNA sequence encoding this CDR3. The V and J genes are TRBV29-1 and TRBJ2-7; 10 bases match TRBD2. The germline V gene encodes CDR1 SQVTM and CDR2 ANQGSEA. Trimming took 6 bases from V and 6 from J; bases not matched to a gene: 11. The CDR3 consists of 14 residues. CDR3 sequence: CSVRGLAGALEQYF. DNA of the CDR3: TGCAGCGTCCGTGGGCTAGCGGGAGCTCTCGAGCAGTACTTC.

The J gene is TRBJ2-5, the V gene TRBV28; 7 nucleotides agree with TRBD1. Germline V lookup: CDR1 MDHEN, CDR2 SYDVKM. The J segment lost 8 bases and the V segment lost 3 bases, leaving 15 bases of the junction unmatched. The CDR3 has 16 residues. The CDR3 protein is CASSFRGQLLLPTQYF. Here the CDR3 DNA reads TGTGCCAGCAGTTTCAGGGGACAGCTTTTGCTCCCTACCCAGTACTTC.

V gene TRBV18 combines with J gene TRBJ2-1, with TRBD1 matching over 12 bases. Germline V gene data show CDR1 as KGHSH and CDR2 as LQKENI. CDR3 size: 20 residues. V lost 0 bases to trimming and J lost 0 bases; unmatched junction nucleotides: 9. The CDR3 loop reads CASSPPAGQGAGSSYNEQFF. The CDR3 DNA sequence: TGTGCCAGCTCACCACCGGCGGGACAGGGGGCGGGGTCCTCCTACAATGAGCAGTTCTTC.

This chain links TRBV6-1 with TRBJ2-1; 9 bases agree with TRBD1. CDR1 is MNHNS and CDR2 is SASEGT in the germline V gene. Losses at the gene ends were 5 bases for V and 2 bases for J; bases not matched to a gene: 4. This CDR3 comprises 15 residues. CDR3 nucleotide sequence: TGTGCCAGCAGTCTACGGACAGGGGCCTACAATGAGCAGTTCTTC. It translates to CASSLRTGAYNEQFF.

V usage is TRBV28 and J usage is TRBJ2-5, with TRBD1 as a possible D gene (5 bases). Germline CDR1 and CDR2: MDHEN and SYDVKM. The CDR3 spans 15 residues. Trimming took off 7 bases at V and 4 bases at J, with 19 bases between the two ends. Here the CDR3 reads CASIPSDTSRETQYF. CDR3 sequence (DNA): TGTGCCAGCATCCCATCGGACACGAGCAGAGAGACCCAGTACTTC.

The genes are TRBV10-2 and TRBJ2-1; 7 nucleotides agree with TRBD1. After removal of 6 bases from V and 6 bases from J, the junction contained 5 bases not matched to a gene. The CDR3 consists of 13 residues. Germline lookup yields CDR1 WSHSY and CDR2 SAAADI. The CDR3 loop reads CASSAGTVNEQFF. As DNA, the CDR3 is TGCGCCAGCAGCGCCGGGACAGTCAATGAGCAGTTCTTC.

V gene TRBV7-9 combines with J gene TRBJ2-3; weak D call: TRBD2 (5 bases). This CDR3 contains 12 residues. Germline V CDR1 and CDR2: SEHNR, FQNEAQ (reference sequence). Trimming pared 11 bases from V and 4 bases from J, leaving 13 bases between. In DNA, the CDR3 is TGTGCCTCGAAGCAGGACTCAGATACGCAGTATTTT. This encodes CASKQDSDTQYF.

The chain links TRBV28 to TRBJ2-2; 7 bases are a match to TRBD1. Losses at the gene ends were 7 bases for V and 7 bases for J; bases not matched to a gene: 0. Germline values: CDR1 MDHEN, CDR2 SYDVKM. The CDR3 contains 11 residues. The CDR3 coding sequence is TGTGCCAGCACAGGGGGCGGGGAGCTGTTTTTT. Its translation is CASTGGGELFF. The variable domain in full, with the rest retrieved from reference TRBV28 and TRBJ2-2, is DVKVTQSSRYLVKRTGEKVFLECVQDMDHENMFWYRQDPGLGLRLIYFSYDVKMKEKGDIPEGYSVSREKKERFSLILESASTNQTSMYLCASTGGGELFFGEGSRLTVL.

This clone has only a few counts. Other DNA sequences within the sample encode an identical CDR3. The CDR3 region is CASSYSSNQPQHF. CDR3 DNA: TGTGCCAGCAGTTACTCGAGTAATCAGCCCCAGCATTTT. The chain uses TRBV6-5 and TRBJ1-5, with no clear D. Trimming cost V 0 bases and J 4 bases, with 4 bases left between them. Germline V gives CDR1 MNHEY, CDR2 SVGAGI. CDR3 length equals 13 residues.

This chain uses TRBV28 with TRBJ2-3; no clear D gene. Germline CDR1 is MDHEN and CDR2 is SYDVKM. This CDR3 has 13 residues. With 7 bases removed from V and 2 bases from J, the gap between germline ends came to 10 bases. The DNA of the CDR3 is TGTGCCAGCACCAGGCAGACCACAGATACGCAGTATTTT. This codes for CASTRQTTDTQYF.

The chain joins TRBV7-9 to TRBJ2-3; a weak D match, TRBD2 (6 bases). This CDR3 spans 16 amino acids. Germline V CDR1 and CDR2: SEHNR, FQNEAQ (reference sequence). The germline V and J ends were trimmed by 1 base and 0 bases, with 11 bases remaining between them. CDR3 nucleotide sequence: TGTGCCAGCAGCTTAGGGCTAGCGCGTAGCACAGATACGCAGTATTTT. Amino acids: CASSLGLARSTDTQYF.

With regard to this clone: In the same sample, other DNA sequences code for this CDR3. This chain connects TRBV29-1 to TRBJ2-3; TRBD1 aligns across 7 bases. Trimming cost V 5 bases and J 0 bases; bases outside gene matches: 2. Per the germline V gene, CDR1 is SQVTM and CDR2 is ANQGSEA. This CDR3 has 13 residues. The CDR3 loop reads CSVRQGSTDTQYF. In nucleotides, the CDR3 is TGCAGCGTTCGACAGGGTAGCACAGATACGCAGTATTTT.

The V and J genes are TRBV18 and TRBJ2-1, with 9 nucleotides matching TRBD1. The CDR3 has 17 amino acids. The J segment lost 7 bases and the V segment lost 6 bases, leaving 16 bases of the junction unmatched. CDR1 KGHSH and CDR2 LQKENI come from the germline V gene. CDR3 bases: TGTGCCAGCTCCACAAGCAAAGCGGACAGGGGATGGAATGAGCAGTTCTTC. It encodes CASSTSKADRGWNEQFF.

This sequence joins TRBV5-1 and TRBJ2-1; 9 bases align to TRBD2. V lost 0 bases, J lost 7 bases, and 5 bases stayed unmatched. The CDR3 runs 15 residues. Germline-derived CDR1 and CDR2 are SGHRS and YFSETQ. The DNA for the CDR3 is TGCGCCAGCAGCTTGGTAGCGGGAGATTTTAATGAGCAGTTCTTC. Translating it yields CASSLVAGDFNEQFF.

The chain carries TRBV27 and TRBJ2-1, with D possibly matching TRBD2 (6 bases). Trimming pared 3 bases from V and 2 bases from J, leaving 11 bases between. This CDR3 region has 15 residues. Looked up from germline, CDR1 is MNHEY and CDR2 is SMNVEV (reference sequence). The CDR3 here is CASSLSSGTYNEQFF. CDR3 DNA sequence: TGTGCCAGCAGTTTGAGTAGCGGTACCTACAATGAGCAGTTCTTC.